One T cell receptor (beta chain) is described in this entry. Germline CDR1 reads KGHSH; CDR2 reads LQKENI. The CDR3 is made up of 15 amino acids. Deletions cut 4 bases from V and 6 bases from J, with 13 bases between. This sample was taken from a study of blood T cell repertoires in COVID-19. Here immunoSEQ multiplex PCR was the method, and the copy in TCRdb shows in-frame clones only, minus some. The profile shows 140,000 or so clones, 85% of them singletons. V gene TRBV18 combines with J gene TRBJ1-6; D is uncertain. The sample taken for sequencing was PBMCs or T cells enriched from blood (not recorded which). The receptor was derived from a middle-aged woman who had recovered from COVID-19. CDR3 DNA sequence: TGTGCCAGCTCACTTAACCGGGATATTAATTCACCCCTCCACTTT. Translating gives CASSLNRDINSPLHF. The whole variable domain, filled in from reference TRBV18 and TRBJ1-6, reads NAGVMQNPRHLVRRRGQEARLRCSPMKGHSHVYWYRQLPEEGLKFMVYLQKENIIDESGMPKERFSAEFPKEGPSILRIQQVVRGDSAAYFCASSLNRDINSPLHFGNGTRLTVT.